This entry is about one T cell receptor (beta chain). The V end was cut by 4 bases, the J end by 1 base, with 16 bases between. The CDR3 covers 16 residues. Germline CDR1 LNHDA, CDR2 SQIVND (reference sequence). These data come from a study of shared T cell receptors in the human thymus. Libraries were prepared by immunoSEQ multiplex PCR; TCRdb keeps only in-frame clonotypes and omits some of them. The table shows 700,000 or so clones, with roughly 85% occurring only once. This sample was also put to use in a study of human thymus T cells. That work contributes: Among the donors, all were healthy Finnish infants having corrective surgery for congenital heart defects. Corrective heart surgery yielded the resections from which the thymus tissue came. Gene usage (both V and J) appeared biased in thymic and blood repertoires. Unrelated people showed highly overlapping thymic repertoires, related research reported.

This clonotype was obtained from a girl under three years old with a congenital heart defect. Specimen: thymocytes. The chain uses TRBV19 and TRBJ1-1; D is unresolved. CDR3 in amino acids: CASSTTLDPGNTEAFF. For the CDR3, the DNA is TGTGCCAGTAGTACTACCTTAGACCCAGGGAACACTGAAGCTTTCTTT. The entire variable domain, with the rest obtained from reference TRBV19 and TRBJ1-1, is as follows: DGGITQSPKYLFRKEGQNVTLSCEQNLNHDAMYWYRQDPGQGLRLIYYSQIVNDFQKGDIAEGYSVSREKKESFPLTVTSAQKNPTAFYLCASSTTLDPGNTEAFFGQGTRLTVV.